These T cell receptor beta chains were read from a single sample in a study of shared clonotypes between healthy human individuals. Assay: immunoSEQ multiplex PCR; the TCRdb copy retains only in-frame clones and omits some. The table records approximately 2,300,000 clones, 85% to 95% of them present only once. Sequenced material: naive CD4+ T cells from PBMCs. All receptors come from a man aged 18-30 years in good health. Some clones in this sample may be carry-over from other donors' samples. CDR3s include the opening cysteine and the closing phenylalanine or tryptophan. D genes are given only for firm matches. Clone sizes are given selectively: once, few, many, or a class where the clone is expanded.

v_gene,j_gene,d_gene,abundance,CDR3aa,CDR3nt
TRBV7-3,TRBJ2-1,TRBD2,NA,CASSLGTSGEQFF,TGTGCCAGCAGTCTCGGGACTAGCGGAGAGCAGTTCTTC
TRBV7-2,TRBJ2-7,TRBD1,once,CASSSTGMGYEQYF,TGTGCCAGCAGCTCGACAGGGATGGGCTACGAGCAGTACTTC
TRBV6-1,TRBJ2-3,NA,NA,CASSEREGDTQYF,TGTGCCAGCAGTGAAAGGGAAGGGGACACGCAGTATTTT
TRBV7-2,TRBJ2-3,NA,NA,CASRHRFGLSVTDTQYF,TGTGCCAGCAGGCACCGGTTCGGGCTTTCCGTGACGGATACGCAGTATTTT
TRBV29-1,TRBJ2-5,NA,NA,CSAGWGGETQYF,TGCAGCGCCGGGTGGGGAGGTGAGACCCAGTACTTC
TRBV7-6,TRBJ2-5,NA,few,CASSSTSLVLLDF,TGTGCCAGCAGCTCTACCTCACTAGTTCTCCTGGACTTC
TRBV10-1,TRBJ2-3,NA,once,CASARGENTDTQYF,TGCGCCAGCGCACGCGGAGAAAACACAGATACGCAGTATTTT
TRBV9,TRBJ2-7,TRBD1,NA,CASSVDPGQGTYEQYF,TGTGCCAGCAGCGTAGATCCGGGACAGGGAACCTACGAGCAGTACTTC
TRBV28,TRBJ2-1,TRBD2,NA,CASSYWTGSGGGYNEQFF,TGTGCCAGCAGTTACTGGACGGGCAGCGGGGGAGGATACAATGAGCAGTTCTTC
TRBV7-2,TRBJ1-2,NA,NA,CASSLYPGLTAGSGYTF,TGTGCCAGCAGCCTCTATCCCGGACTGACTGCTGGTAGTGGCTACACCTTC
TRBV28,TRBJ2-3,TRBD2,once,CASSLAGATDTQYF,TGTGCCAGCAGCCTAGCGGGGGCCACAGATACGCAGTATTTT
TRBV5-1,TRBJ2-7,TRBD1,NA,CASSLEPGQGPYEQYF,TGCGCCAGCAGCTTGGAGCCGGGACAGGGGCCCTACGAGCAGTACTTC
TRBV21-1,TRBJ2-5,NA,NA,CASSKAQTSGIDRETQYF,TGTGCCAGCAGCAAAGCTCAGACTAGCGGGATAGACAGGGAGACCCAGTACTTC
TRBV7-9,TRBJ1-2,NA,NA,CASSPWQWGQGYTF,TGTGCCAGCAGCCCTTGGCAATGGGGGCAAGGCTACACCTTC
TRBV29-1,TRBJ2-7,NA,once,CSGRTDYEQYF,TGCAGCGGCAGGACAGACTACGAGCAGTACTTC
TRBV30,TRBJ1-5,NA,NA,CAWSARAYQPQHF,TGTGCCTGGAGTGCCCGGGCCTATCAGCCCCAGCATTTT
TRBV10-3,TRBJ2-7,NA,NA,CAISDGGSYEQYF,TGTGCCATCAGTGATGGGGGTTCCTACGAGCAGTACTTC
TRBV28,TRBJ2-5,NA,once,CASSLFLAPAGRETQYF,TGTGCCAGCAGCCTATTCCTAGCGCCAGCGGGCCGAGAGACCCAGTACTTC
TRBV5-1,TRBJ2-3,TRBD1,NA,CASSTGGTTDTQYF,TGCGCCAGCAGCACAGGGGGAACTACAGATACGCAGTATTTT
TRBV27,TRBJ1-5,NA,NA,CASSSFRGNQPQHF,TGTGCCAGCAGTTCATTCAGGGGTAATCAGCCCCAGCATTTT
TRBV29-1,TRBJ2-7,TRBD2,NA,CSVGLIGGSYEQYF,TGCAGCGTTGGGTTAATTGGCGGGAGTTACGAGCAGTACTTC
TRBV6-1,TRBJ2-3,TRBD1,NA,CASSSTGAVDTQYF,TGTGCCAGCAGTTCGACAGGGGCGGTAGATACGCAGTATTTT